This T cell receptor (beta chain) was sequenced for a study of PD-L1 blockade in urothelial cancer. About the research overall: T cells numbered a median of around 140,000 in the blood samples.

The authors spiked synthetic TCR analog templates into each PCR. Clones were sequenced by immunoSEQ multiplex PCR, and TCRdb holds only the in-frame ones, with some missing. Of 55,000 to 85,000 clones listed, over 80% were seen once; the top ten hold about a tenth. The CDR3 runs 18 residues. Trimming took off 6 bases at V and 0 bases at J, with 20 bases between the two ends. Germline V gene data show CDR1 as LNHDA and CDR2 as SQIVND (reference sequence). The sample's time point: pretreatment peripheral blood. The sequence derives from a woman in her seventies with urothelial cancer. Sequenced material: PBMCs, taken around atezolizumab (anti-PD-L1) treatment. The V gene is TRBV19, the J gene TRBJ2-2; a possible D gene is TRBD1 (6 bases). In DNA form, the CDR3 reads TGTGCCAGTAGGAAAACACTCACAGGGACCGCGAACACCGGGGAGCTGTTTTTT. Its protein is CASRKTLTGTANTGELFF.